These 25 T cell receptor beta chains came from one sample sequenced in a study of blood T cell repertoires in COVID-19. The table came from immunoSEQ multiplex PCR; TCRdb's copy has only in-frame clones and leaves some out. Among more than 90,000 clones listed, 70% to 90% were seen once. Sequences were obtained from peripheral blood. The receptors stem from a man aged 70-80 years who had recovered from COVID-19.

This clone was counted once. The V and J genes are TRBV7-4 and TRBJ2-7; a weak D match, TRBD1 (7 bases). There are 15 residues in the CDR3. Trimming took off 6 bases at V and 2 bases at J, with 17 bases between the two ends. Germline lookup yields CDR1 SGHVT and CDR2 SQSDAQ. The CDR3 bases are TGTGCCAGCAGGAAAGGGCGGGACAGCCCCTACGAGCAGTACTTC. Amino acids: CASRKGRDSPYEQYF.

The chain recombines TRBV7-2 with TRBJ2-4; D is perhaps TRBD2 (7 bases). CDR1 is SGHTA and CDR2 is FQGNSA in the germline V gene. The length of the CDR3 is 15 residues. The V gene lost 5 bases and the J gene lost 5 bases, with 16 bases spanning the gap. For the CDR3, the DNA is TGTGCCAGCAGCCCCCAACAGGGAGGGCAAAACATTCAGTACTTC. Encoded protein: CASSPQQGGQNIQYF.

This clone occurred a few times. The CDR3 sequence is CASHQHGGTGELFF. CDR3 nucleotides: TGTGCCAGCCATCAGCACGGGGGCACCGGGGAGCTGTTTTTT. This chain joins TRBV27 and TRBJ2-2, with a tentative D call TRBD2 (6 bases). V gave up 8 bases and J gave up 4 bases, with 14 bases separating them. CDR1 and CDR2 (germline): MNHEY, SMNVEV (reference sequence). There are 14 residues in the CDR3.

In DNA form, the CDR3 reads TGTGCCAGCAGCGTAGATGGGACAGGGGTGGAGACCCAGTACTTC. Residues: CASSVDGTGVETQYF. The chain links TRBV9 to TRBJ2-5; 10 positions agree with TRBD1. Losses at the gene ends were 0 bases for V and 5 bases for J; bases not matched to a gene: 4. The germline CDR1 and CDR2 sequences are SGDLS and YYNGEE. CDR3 size: 15 residues.

The chain is built from TRBV10-3 and TRBJ1-6, with 7 bases lining up with TRBD1. J lost 10 bases, V lost 7 bases, and 7 bases had no gene match. Germline values: CDR1 ENHRY, CDR2 SYGVKD. There are 13 residues in the CDR3. CDR3: CAIKGAEGSPLHF. The CDR3 coding sequence is TGTGCCATCAAGGGGGCCGAGGGGTCACCCCTCCACTTT.

This sequence joins TRBV7-8 and TRBJ1-5; no definite D call. Germline V gives CDR1 SGHVS, CDR2 FQNEAQ. Trimming cost V 0 bases and J 4 bases, with 10 bases left between them. This CDR3 has 15 residues. Written as DNA, the CDR3 is TGTGCCAGCAGCTTAGCCCCTTACTCTAATCAGCCCCAGCATTTT. Protein product: CASSLAPYSNQPQHF.

The rearrangement uses TRBV25-1 and TRBJ1-1; 9 bases are shared with TRBD1. Germline loops: CDR1 MGHDK, CDR2 SYGVNS. V gave up 3 bases and J gave up 5 bases; unmatched junction bases: 7. The CDR3 spans 15 residues. CDR3 sequence: CASSEPGQGGTEAFF. For the CDR3, the DNA is TGTGCCAGCAGTGAGCCGGGACAGGGTGGGACTGAAGCTTTCTTT. The full variable domain, its missing parts supplied by reference TRBV25-1 and TRBJ1-1, is EADIYQTPRYLVIGTGKKITLECSQTMGHDKMYWYQQDPGMELHLIHYSYGVNSTEKGDLSSESTVSRIRTEHFPLTLESARPSHTSQYLCASSEPGQGGTEAFFGQGTRLTVV.

The V and J genes are TRBV5-1 and TRBJ1-6; a weak D match, TRBD1 (6 bases). Germline V lookup: CDR1 SGHRS, CDR2 YFSETQ. The CDR3 has 15 amino acids. With 3 bases removed from V and 2 bases from J, the gap between germline ends came to 9 bases. The CDR3 DNA follows: TGCGCCAGCAGCTCAGGGGTGGCCTATAATTCACCCCTCCACTTT. This codes for CASSSGVAYNSPLHF.

The V gene is TRBV7-5, the J gene TRBJ1-5; the listed D gene, TRBD1, was not tested against the DNA. TRBV7-5 is shown as a pseudogene. The CDR3 has 18 residues. CDR3 protein: CARSAPQVWASRNQPQHF. CDR3 DNA sequence: TGTGCCAGAAGCGCTCCTCAAGTGTGGGCCTCCCGCAATCAGCCCCAGCATTTT.

The chain uses TRBV6-1 and TRBJ2-7; D is undetermined. Germline CDR1 and CDR2: MNHNS and SASEGT. V was shortened by 1 base and J by 0 bases, with 13 bases between the two germline ends. The CDR3 spans 16 residues. The CDR3 sequence: CASSEEVRRGSYEQYF. CDR3 coding DNA: TGTGCCAGCAGTGAAGAAGTAAGAAGAGGCTCCTACGAGCAGTACTTC.

The chain's CDR3 is CASSEWGRGRLTQYF. In nucleotides, the CDR3 is TGTGCCAGCAGTGAATGGGGCAGGGGGCGTTTGACCCAGTACTTC. This chain links TRBV25-1 with TRBJ2-5; 8 positions agree with TRBD1. Germline lookup yields CDR1 MGHDK and CDR2 SYGVNS. V lost 1 base, J lost 7 bases, and 8 bases stayed unmatched. This CDR3 is built from 15 residues.

V usage is TRBV19 and J usage is TRBJ1-5, with 8 bases matching TRBD1. Germline assignment: CDR1 LNHDA and CDR2 SQIVND (reference sequence). Losses at the gene ends were 7 bases for V and 4 bases for J; bases not matched to a gene: 3. This CDR3 spans 13 amino acids. The DNA for the CDR3 is TGTGCCAGTACCAGGGGGCAAAATCAGCCCCAGCATTTT. It codes for CASTRGQNQPQHF.

V and J are TRBV12-3 or TRBV12-4 and TRBJ2-7; D remains unclear. Trimming cost V 2 bases and J 7 bases, with 12 bases left between them. The length of the CDR3 is 13 residues. CDR3 in amino acids: CASSLRVPGEQYF. CDR3 bases: TGTGCCAGCAGTTTACGCGTGCCCGGGGAGCAGTACTTC.

The chain carries TRBV5-1 and TRBJ2-7, with D perhaps matching TRBD2 (5 bases). The CDR3 covers 12 residues. From germline, CDR1 is SGHRS and CDR2 YFSETQ. Trimming took off 4 bases at V and 5 bases at J, with 10 bases between the two ends. CDR3 coding DNA: TGCGCCAGCAGCCCCCCGGGAAACGAGCAGTACTTC. Its protein product is CASSPPGNEQYF. Full variable domain (remainder filled in from reference TRBV5-1 and TRBJ2-7): KAGVTQTPRYLIKTRGQQVTLSCSPISGHRSVSWYQQTPGQGLQFLFEYFSETQRNKGNFPGRFSGRQFSNSRSEMNVSTLELGDSALYLCASSPPGNEQYFGPGTRLTVT.

The J gene is TRBJ1-6, the V gene TRBV21-1. TRBV21-1 is a recognized pseudogene. There are 13 residues in the CDR3. The CDR3 DNA is TGTGCCAGCAGCAAAAACTTGGATTCACCCCTCCACTTT. It encodes CASSKNLDSPLHF.

This chain uses TRBV5-1 with TRBJ2-1; 11 nucleotides align to TRBD2. Trimming cost V 3 bases and J 3 bases; bases outside gene matches: 2. This CDR3 contains 15 residues. CDR1 is SGHRS and CDR2 is YFSETQ in the germline V gene. CDR3 sequence (DNA): TGCGCCAGCAGCTCCACTAGCGGGAGCTACAATGAGCAGTTCTTC. Its protein is CASSSTSGSYNEQFF.

The J gene is TRBJ1-2, the V gene TRBV7-2; the D gene is possibly TRBD1 (5 bases). Germline V lookup: CDR1 SGHTA, CDR2 FQGNSA. V was trimmed by 5 bases and J by 2 bases, leaving 12 bases between them. The CDR3 length is 14 residues. The DNA of the CDR3 is TGTGCCAGCAGCAGGGGAGCGGGAAACTATGGCTACACCTTC. Translated, it gives CASSRGAGNYGYTF.

With regard to this clone: Other DNA sequences of this sample code for an identical CDR3. The chain combines TRBV19 with TRBJ2-1; possibly TRBD1 for D (6 bases). In germline, CDR1 is LNHDA, CDR2 SQIVND (reference sequence). Trimming removed 6 bases at V and 4 bases at J, with 10 bases between. The CDR3 contains 13 residues. The CDR3 loop reads CASRGRGYNEQFF. CDR3 DNA: TGTGCCAGTAGGGGCAGGGGTTACAATGAGCAGTTCTTC.

The chain joins TRBV27 to TRBJ1-2; no clear D gene. The germline V gene has CDR1 MNHEY and CDR2 SMNVEV (reference sequence). The V and J ends lost 2 bases and 2 bases respectively, with 6 bases between them. CDR3 length equals 13 residues. The CDR3 here is CASSLGRNYGYTF. As DNA, the CDR3 is TGTGCCAGCAGTTTAGGCCGAAACTATGGCTACACCTTC.

The chain carries TRBV28 and TRBJ1-2; TRBD1 aligns across 8 bases. Per the germline V gene, CDR1 is MDHEN and CDR2 is SYDVKM. Losses at the gene ends were 4 bases for V and 5 bases for J; bases not matched to a gene: 9. The CDR3 length is 15 residues. Written as DNA, the CDR3 is TGTGCCAGCAGTTCGTCCGACAGGGGCCGTTATGGCTACACCTTC. It specifies CASSSSDRGRYGYTF.

The chain is built from TRBV28 and TRBJ1-4; 7 bases map to TRBD1. From germline, CDR1 is MDHEN and CDR2 SYDVKM. J was trimmed by 10 bases and V by 6 bases; bases with no gene match: 14. This CDR3 is 15 amino acids long. CDR3 coding DNA: TGTGCCAGCAGACAAACAGGGGCCACGTCAGGAAAACTGTTTTTT. Its translation: CASRQTGATSGKLFF.

The J gene is TRBJ2-2, the V gene TRBV6-4; 11 bases agree with TRBD1. V dropped 6 bases and J dropped 6; count of bases not matched to a gene: 3. Germline V CDR1 and CDR2: MRHNA, SNTAGT. This CDR3 comprises 14 residues. CDR3 DNA: TGTGCCAGCAGAGGACAGGGGGCGGCCGGGGAGCTGTTTTTT. This translates into CASRGQGAAGELFF.

This clone has more than one count but fewer than ten. The V call is TRBV4-3, the J call TRBJ2-7; 9 bases line up with TRBD1. The CDR3 sequence is 14 residues long. Germline CDR1 and CDR2: LGHNA and YSLEER. The V gene end was trimmed by 4 bases and the J gene end by 4 bases; junction bases not matched to a gene: 5. The CDR3: CASSLGTGWYEQYF. The CDR3 DNA reads TGCGCCAGCAGCCTCGGGACAGGGTGGTACGAGCAGTACTTC.

This chain connects TRBV28 to TRBJ2-1, with D tentatively TRBD2 (7 bases). V lost 4 bases and J lost 10, with 14 bases in between. The CDR3 runs 13 residues. Germline V gene sequence: CDR1 MDHEN, CDR2 SYDVKM. CDR3 in DNA: TGTGCCAGCAGTTGGGGGGAGGGGGACGAGCAGTTCTTC. Protein: CASSWGEGDEQFF.

The chain links TRBV4-3 to TRBJ2-7; TRBD1 might be the D (5 bases). V was cut by 1 base and J by 4 bases, with 17 bases left in between. Looked up from germline, CDR1 is LGHNA and CDR2 is YSLEER. The CDR3 has 16 residues. CDR3 DNA: TGCGCCAGCAGCCAAGGTGATAGGAGACAGATATACGAGCAGTACTTC. Translated, it gives CASSQGDRRQIYEQYF.